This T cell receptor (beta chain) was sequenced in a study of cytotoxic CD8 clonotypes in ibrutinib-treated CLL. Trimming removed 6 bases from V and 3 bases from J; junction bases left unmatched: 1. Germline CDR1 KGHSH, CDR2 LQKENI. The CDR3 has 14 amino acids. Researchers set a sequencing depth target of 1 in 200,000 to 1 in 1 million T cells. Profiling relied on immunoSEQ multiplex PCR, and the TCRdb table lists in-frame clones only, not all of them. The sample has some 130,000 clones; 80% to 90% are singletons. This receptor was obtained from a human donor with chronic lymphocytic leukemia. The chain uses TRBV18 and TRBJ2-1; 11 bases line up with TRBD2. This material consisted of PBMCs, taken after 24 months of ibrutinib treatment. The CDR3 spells CASSGLAVYNEQFF. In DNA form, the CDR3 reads TGTGCCAGCTCGGGACTAGCGGTCTACAATGAGCAGTTCTTC.